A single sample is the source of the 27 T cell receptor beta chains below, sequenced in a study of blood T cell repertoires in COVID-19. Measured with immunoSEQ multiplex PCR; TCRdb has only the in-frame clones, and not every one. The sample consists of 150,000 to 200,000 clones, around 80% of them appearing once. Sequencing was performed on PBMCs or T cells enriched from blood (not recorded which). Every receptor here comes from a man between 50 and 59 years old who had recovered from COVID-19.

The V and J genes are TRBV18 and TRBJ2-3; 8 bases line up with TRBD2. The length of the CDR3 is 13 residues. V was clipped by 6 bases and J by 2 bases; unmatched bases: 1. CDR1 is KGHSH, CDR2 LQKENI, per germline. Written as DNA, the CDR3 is TGTGCCAGCTCGCGGGGGGACACAGATACGCAGTATTTT. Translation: CASSRGDTDTQYF. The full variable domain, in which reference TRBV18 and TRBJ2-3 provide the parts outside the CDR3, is NAGVMQNPRHLVRRRGQEARLRCSPMKGHSHVYWYRQLPEEGLKFMVYLQKENIIDESGMPKERFSAEFPKEGPSILRIQQVVRGDSAAYFCASSRGDTDTQYFGPGTRLTVL.

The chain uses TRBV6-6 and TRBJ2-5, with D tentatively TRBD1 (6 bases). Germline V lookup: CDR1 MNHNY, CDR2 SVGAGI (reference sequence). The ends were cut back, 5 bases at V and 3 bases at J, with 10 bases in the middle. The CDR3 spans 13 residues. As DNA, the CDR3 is TGTGCCAGCAGTCTACAGGGAGAAGAGACCCAGTACTTC. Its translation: CASSLQGEETQYF.

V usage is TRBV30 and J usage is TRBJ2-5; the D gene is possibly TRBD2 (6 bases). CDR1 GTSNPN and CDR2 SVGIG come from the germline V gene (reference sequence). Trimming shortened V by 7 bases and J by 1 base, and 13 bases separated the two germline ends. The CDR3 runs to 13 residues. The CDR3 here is CASTAGSQETQYF. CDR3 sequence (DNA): TGTGCCTCCACCGCGGGAAGCCAAGAGACCCAGTACTTC.

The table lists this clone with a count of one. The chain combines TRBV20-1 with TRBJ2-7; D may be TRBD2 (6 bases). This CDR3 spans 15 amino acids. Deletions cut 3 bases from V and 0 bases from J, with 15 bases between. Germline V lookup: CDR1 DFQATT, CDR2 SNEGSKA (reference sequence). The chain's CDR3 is CSASGGGRSSYEQYF. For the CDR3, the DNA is TGCAGTGCTAGTGGGGGAGGCCGCAGCTCCTACGAGCAGTACTTC.

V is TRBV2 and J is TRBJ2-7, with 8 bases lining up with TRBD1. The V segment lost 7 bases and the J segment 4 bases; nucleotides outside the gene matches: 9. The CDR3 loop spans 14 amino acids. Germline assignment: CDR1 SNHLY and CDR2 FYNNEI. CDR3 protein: CASTLGQGKYEQYF. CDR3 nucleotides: TGTGCCAGCACCCTCGGACAGGGTAAATACGAGCAGTACTTC.

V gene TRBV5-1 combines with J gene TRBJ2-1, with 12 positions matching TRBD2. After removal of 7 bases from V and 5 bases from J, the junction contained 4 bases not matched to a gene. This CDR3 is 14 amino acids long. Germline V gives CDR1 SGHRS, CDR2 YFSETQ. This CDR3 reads CASLGLAGNNEQFF. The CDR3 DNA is TGCGCCAGCCTTGGACTAGCGGGGAACAATGAGCAGTTCTTC.

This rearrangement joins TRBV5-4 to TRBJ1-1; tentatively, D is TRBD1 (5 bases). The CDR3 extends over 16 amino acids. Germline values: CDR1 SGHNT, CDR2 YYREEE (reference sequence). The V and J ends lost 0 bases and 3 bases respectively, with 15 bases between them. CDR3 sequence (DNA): TGTGCCAGCAGCTTGGTCGGTCGGGCGGGGGACACTGAAGCTTTCTTT. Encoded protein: CASSLVGRAGDTEAFF.

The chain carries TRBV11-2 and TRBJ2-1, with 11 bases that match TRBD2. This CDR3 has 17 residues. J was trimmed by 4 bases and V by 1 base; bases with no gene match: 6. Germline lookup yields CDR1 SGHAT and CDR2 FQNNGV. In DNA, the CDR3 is TGTGCCAGCAGCTTAGCGGGACTAGCGGTAGGTTACAATGAGCAGTTCTTC. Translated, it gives CASSLAGLAVGYNEQFF.

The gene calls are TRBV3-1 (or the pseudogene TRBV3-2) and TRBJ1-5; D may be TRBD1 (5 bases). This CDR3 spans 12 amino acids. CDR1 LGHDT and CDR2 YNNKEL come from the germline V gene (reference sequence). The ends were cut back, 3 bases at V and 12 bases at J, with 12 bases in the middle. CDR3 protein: CASSQGGWRQHF. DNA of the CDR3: TGTGCCAGCAGCCAGGGGGGGTGGCGCCAGCATTTT.

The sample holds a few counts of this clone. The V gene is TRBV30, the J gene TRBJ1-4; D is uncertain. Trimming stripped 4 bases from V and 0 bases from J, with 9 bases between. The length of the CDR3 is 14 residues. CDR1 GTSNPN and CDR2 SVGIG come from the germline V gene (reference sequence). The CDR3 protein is CAWNGRSTNEKLFF. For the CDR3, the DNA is TGTGCCTGGAATGGCAGATCAACTAATGAAAAACTGTTTTTT.

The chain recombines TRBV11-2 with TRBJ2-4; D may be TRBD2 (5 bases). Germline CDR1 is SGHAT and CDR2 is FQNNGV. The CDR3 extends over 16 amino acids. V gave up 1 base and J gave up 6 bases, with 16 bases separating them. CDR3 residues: CASSLGSSPLGNIQYF. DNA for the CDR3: TGTGCCAGCAGCTTAGGATCTAGCCCCCTGGGAAACATTCAGTACTTC.

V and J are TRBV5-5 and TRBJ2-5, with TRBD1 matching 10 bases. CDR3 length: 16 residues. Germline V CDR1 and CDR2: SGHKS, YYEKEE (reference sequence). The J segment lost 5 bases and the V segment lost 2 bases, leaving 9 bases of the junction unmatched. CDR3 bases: TGTGCCAGCAGCTTTCCCGGGACAGGGGTTTTGGAGACCCAGTACTTC. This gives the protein CASSFPGTGVLETQYF.

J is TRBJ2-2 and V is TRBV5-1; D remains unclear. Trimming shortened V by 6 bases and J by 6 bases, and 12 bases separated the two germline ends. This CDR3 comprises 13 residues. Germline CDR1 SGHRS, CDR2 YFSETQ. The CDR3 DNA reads TGCGCCAGCACGATAGAGGTTCCCGGGGAGCTGTTTTTT. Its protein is CASTIEVPGELFF.

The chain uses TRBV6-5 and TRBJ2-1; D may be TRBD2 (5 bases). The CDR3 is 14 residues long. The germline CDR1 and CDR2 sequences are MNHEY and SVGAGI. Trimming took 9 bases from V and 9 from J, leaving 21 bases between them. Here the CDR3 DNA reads TGTGCCAGTGCCACCACGAGAGGGAAGGGTGAGCAGTTCTTC. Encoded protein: CASATTRGKGEQFF.

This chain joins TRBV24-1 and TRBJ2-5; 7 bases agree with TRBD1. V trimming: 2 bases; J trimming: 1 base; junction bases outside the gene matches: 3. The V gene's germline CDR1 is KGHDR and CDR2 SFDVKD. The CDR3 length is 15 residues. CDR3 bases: TGTGCCACCAGTGATTGGACAGGACTCCAAGAGACCCAGTACTTC. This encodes CATSDWTGLQETQYF.

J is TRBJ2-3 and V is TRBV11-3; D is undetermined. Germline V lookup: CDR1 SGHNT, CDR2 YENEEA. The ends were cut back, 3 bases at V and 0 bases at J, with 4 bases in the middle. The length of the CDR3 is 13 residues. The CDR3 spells CASSFLSTDTQYF. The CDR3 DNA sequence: TGTGCCAGCAGCTTTCTGAGCACAGATACGCAGTATTTT.

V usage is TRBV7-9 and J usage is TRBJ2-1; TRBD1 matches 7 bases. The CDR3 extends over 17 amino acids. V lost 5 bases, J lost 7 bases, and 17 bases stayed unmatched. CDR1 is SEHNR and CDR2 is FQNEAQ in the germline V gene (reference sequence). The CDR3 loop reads CASSPGPSSGGINEQFF. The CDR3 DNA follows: TGTGCCAGCAGCCCCGGTCCTAGCTCAGGGGGTATAAATGAGCAGTTCTTC. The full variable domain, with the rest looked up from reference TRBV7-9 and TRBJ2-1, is DTGVSQNPRHKITKRGQNVTFRCDPISEHNRLYWYRQTLGQGPEFLTYFQNEAQLEKSRLLSDRFSAERPKGSFSTLEIQRTEQGDSAMYLCASSPGPSSGGINEQFFGPGTRLTVL.

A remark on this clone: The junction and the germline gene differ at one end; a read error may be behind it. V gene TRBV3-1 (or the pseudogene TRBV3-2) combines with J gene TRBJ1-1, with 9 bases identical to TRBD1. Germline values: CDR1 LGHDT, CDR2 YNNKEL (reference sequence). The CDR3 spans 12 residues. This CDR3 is CASSQGGTGSRF. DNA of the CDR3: TGTGCCAGCAGCCAAGGCGGGACAGGGAGTCGCTTT.

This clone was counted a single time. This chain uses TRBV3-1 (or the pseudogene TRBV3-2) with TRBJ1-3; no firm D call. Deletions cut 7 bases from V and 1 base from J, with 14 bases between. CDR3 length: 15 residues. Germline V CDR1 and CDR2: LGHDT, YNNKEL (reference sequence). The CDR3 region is CASTPTMDSGNTIYF. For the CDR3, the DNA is TGTGCCAGCACCCCGACAATGGATTCTGGAAACACCATATATTTT.

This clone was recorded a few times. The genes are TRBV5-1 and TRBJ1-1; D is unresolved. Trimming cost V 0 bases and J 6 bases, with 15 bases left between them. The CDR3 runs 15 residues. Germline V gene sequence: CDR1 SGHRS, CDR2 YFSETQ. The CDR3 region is CASSLAPGELAEAFF. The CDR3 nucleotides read TGCGCCAGCAGCTTGGCTCCAGGCGAGTTGGCTGAAGCTTTCTTT.

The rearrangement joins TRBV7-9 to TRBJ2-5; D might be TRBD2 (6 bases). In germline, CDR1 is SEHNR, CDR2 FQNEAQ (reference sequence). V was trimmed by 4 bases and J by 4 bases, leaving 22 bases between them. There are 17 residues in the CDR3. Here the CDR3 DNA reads TGTGCCAGCAGCTCCGAGCTGGGGGAGGTGACCGGAGAGACCCAGTACTTC. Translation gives CASSSELGEVTGETQYF.

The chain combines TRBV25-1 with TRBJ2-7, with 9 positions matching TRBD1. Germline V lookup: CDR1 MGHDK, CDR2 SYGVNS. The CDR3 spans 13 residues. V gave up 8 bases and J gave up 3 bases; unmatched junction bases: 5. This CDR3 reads CASSGTGHYEQYF. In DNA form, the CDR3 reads TGTGCCAGCTCCGGGACAGGGCACTACGAGCAGTACTTC.

The CDR3 DNA reads as TGTGCCAGTAGTCTAGGACTAGCGGGGTCAGAGACCCAGTACTTC. Its protein product is CASSLGLAGSETQYF. This chain connects TRBV19 to TRBJ2-5; TRBD2 matches at 12 bases. CDR3 length: 15 amino acids. Germline V gives CDR1 LNHDA, CDR2 SQIVND (reference sequence). The V segment lost 5 bases and the J segment 4 bases; nucleotides outside the gene matches: 5.

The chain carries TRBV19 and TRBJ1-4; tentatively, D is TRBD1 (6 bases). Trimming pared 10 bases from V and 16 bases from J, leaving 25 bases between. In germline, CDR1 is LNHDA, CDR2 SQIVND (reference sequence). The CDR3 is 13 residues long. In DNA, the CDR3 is TGTGCCACCTCGTGGGGGCGTCCGGGCGAACCGTTTTTT. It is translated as CATSWGRPGEPFF.

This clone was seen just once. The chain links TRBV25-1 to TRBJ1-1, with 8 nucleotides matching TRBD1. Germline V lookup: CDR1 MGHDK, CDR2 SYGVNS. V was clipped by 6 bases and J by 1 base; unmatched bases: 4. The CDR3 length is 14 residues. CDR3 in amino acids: CASRAGQENTEAFF. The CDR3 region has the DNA TGTGCCAGCAGGGCGGGACAGGAGAACACTGAAGCTTTCTTT.

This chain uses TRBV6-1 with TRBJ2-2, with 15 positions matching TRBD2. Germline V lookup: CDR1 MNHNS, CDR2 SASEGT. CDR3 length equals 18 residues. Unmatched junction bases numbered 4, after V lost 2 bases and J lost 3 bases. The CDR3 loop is CASSERGLAGGYTGELFF. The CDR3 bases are TGTGCCAGCAGTGAAAGGGGACTAGCGGGGGGTTACACCGGGGAGCTGTTTTTT.

CDR3 sequence (DNA): TGTGCCACCAGGAGCGGACAGGGTGGCGTCAATGAGCAGTTCTTC. It codes for CATRSGQGGVNEQFF. The V call is TRBV24-1, the J call TRBJ2-1; 8 nucleotides agree with TRBD1. The V gene's germline CDR1 is KGHDR and CDR2 SFDVKD. After removal of 7 bases from V and 6 bases from J, the junction contained 10 bases not matched to a gene. The CDR3 is 15 amino acids.